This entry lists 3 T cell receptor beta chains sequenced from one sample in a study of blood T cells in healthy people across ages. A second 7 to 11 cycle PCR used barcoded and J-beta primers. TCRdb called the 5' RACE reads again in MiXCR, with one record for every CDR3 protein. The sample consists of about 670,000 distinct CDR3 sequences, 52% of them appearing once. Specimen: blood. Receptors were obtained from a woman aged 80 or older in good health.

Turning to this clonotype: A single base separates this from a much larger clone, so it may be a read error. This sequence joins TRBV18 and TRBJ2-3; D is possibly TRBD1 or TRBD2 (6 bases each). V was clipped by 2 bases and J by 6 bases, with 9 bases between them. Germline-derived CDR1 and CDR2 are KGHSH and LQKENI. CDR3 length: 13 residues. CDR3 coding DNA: TGTGCCAGCTCACCAAAAGGGGGGGATACGCAGTATTTT. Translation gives CASSPKGGDTQYF.

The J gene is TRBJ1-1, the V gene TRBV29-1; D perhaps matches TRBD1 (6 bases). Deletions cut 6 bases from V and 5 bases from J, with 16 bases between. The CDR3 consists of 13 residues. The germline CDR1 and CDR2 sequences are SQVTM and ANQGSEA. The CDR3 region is CSVHQGRETEAFF. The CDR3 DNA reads TGCAGCGTCCATCAGGGGAGAGAAACTGAAGCTTTCTTT.

The CDR3 region is CASSQEGTSTDTQYF. In DNA, the CDR3 is TGCGCCAGCAGCCAAGAGGGGACTAGTACAGATACGCAGTATTTT. This sequence joins TRBV4-3 and TRBJ2-3; 8 nucleotides agree with TRBD2. The germline V gene encodes CDR1 LGHNA and CDR2 YSLEER. CDR3 size: 15 residues. V dropped 0 bases and J dropped 3; count of bases not matched to a gene: 2.